The clone carrying this TCR beta chain was observed at least ten times. The data were taken from a study of breast tumors, draining lymph nodes, adjacent tissues. Breast cancer patients provided tissue from their axillary draining lymph nodes. TCRdb used MiXCR to reprocess the multiplex PCR reads, holding one entry per CDR3 protein. The sample has hundreds of thousands of distinct CDR3 sequences; 32% are singletons. Sample: axillary lymph node tissue. This sequence was found in a female donor with breast cancer. Some clones in this sample may be carry-over from other donors' samples.

This chain's CDR3 is CASSDSMRSTQYF. The CDR3, as DNA: TGTGCCAGCAGTGACTCGATGAGATCTACGCAGTATTTT. This chain uses TRBV6-4 with TRBJ2-3; D unclear. CDR3 length: 13 amino acids. Germline CDR1 and CDR2: MRHNA and SNTAGT. Trimming cost V 0 bases and J 8 bases, with 9 bases left between them.